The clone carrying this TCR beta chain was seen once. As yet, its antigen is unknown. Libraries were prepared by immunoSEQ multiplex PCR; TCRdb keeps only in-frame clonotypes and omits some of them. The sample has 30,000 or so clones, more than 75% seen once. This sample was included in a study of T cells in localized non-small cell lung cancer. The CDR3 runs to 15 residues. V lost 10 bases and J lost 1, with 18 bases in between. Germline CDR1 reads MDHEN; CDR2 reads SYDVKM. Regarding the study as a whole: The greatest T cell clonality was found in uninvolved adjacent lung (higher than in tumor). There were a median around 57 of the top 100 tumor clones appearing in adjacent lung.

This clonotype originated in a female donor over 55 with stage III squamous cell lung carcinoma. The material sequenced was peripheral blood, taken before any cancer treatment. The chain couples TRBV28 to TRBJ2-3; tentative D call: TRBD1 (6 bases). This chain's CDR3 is CATNLQGVGTDTQYF. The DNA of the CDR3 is TGTGCCACCAATCTACAGGGAGTAGGCACAGATACGCAGTATTTT.